This T cell receptor beta chain appears in the sequencing data of a study of beta chain features in type 1 diabetes. Looking at the study overall: There was similarity between patients and healthy donors in age, gender and cell yields.

V was pared by 1 base and J by 5 bases, with 9 bases between. The V gene's germline CDR1 is SGHRS and CDR2 YFSETQ. This CDR3 has 13 amino acids. Study-wide points: Shorter TCRB CDR3s, moderately but significantly so, marked every one of the four CD4+ subsets in Type 1 diabetes patients. VDJ junctions in type 1 diabetes patients carried more deletions and fewer insertions.

Using CD45RO/CCR7/CD25/CD127/CD95/CD27, CD4+ naive, central memory, regulatory and stem cell-like memory cells were sorted. Purity exceeding 95% was reached by all sorted populations. With regard to this clone: Its antigen is unidentified.

Reverse transcription of all isolated RNA meant that expressed TCRB transcripts were sequenced. TCRdb's copy holds only in-frame clones and misses some; the assay was immunoSEQ multiplex PCR. The table lists hundreds of thousands of clones, 13% of them singletons. The chain couples TRBV5-1 to TRBJ1-1; D is possibly TRBD1 (6 bases). Sequencing was done on a sample of naive CD4+ T cells from blood. The TCR originated in a man aged 18 to 30 with type 1 diabetes. The CDR3 is CASSLFQGTEAFF. CDR3 DNA: TGCGCCAGCAGCTTGTTCCAGGGGACTGAAGCTTTCTTT.